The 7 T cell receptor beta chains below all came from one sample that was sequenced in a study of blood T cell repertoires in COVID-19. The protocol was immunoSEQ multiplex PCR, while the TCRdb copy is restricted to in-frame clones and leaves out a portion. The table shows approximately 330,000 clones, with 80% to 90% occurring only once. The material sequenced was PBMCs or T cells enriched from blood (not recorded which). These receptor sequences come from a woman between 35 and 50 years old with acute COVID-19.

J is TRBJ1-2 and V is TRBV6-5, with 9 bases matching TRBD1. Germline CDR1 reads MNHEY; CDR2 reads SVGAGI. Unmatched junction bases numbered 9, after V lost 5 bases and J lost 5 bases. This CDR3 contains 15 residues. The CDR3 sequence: CASSPQRQGGYGYTF. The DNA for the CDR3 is TGTGCCAGCAGTCCCCAACGACAGGGGGGATATGGCTACACCTTC.

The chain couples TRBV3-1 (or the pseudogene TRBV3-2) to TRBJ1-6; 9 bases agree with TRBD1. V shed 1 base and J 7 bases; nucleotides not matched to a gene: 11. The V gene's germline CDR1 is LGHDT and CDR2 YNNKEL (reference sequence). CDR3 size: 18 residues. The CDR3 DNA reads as TGTGCCAGCAGCCAAGGCCGTACACAGGGGGCTCGGAATTCACCCCTCCACTTT. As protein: CASSQGRTQGARNSPLHF.

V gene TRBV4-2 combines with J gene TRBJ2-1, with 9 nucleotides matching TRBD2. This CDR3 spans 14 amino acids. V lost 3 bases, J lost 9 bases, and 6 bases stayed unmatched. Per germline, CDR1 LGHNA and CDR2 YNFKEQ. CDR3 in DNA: TGTGCCAGCAGCCACCCTAGCGGGAAGGTTGAGCAGTTCTTC. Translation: CASSHPSGKVEQFF.

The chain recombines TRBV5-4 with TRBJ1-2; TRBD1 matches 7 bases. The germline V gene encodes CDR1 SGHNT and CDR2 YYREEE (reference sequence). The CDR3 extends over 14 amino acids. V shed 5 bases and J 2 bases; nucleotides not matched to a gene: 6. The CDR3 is CASRLTGKNYGYTF. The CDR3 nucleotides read TGTGCCAGCAGGTTGACAGGGAAAAACTATGGCTACACCTTC.

DNA for the CDR3: TGTGCCAGCAGCGTAGGAAAGGGGGCTGGAAACACCATATATTTT. Protein: CASSVGKGAGNTIYF. This chain uses TRBV9 with TRBJ1-3; maybe TRBD1 (6 bases). Germline lookup yields CDR1 SGDLS and CDR2 YYNGEE. Trimming left V 0 bases short and J 2 bases short, with 9 bases between. The CDR3 runs 15 residues.

CDR3 amino acids: CASSATTGGSYEQYF. CDR3 DNA: TGTGCCAGCAGCGCCACCACAGGGGGGTCCTACGAGCAGTACTTC. This chain connects TRBV6-5 to TRBJ2-7, with 8 bases identical to TRBD1. The CDR3 loop spans 15 amino acids. V was pared by 6 bases and J by 1 base, with 8 bases of the junction left unmatched. Germline V CDR1 and CDR2: MNHEY, SVGAGI.

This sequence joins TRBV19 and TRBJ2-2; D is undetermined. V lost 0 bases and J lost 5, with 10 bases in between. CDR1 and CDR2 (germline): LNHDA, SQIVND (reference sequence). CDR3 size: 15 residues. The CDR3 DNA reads TGTGCCAGTAGTATAGATACCAGAAAAACCGGGGAGCTGTTTTTT. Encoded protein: CASSIDTRKTGELFF.